The entry below gives a single TCR beta chain sequence along with its context. No antigen is known for it. PCR employed 60 Vbeta and 13 Jbeta primers. Assay: immunoSEQ multiplex PCR; the TCRdb copy retains only in-frame clones and omits some. The profile covers about 200,000 clones, with 82% appearing a single time and 0.08% to 0.1% taken by the ten largest. This sample was taken from a study of cytomegalovirus exposure and HLA in healthy donors. Findings and caveats of the study: Several of the most significant clusters appeared linked to common viral pathogens, based on a later analysis.

Trimming stripped 4 bases from V and 1 base from J, with 14 bases between. From germline, CDR1 is SGHRS and CDR2 YFSETQ. The CDR3 length is 15 residues. The TCR originated in a boy younger than 10 in good health and CMV-seronegative. The sample consisted of PBMCs. The chain is built from TRBV5-1 and TRBJ2-5; possibly TRBD2 for D (6 bases). CDR3 DNA: TGCGCCAGCAGCCGACGGGAGTCCCCCCAAGAGACCCAGTACTTC. Its translation is CASSRRESPQETQYF.